This TCR beta chain is drawn from a study of glioma-infiltrating T cells (dated by TCRdb to the mid-2010s). About the full investigation: Sequencing of TCR alpha- and beta-chain repertoires was performed on glioma tissue, on non-neoplastic brain tissue, and on matched peripheral blood mononuclear cells. To measure how far tissue and blood T-cell populations diverged, each tissue-infiltrating repertoire was compared against the peripheral blood repertoire of the same patient. Three low-grade glioma patients, about 8 primary glioblastoma patients, and three non-glioma patients who contributed non-neoplastic brain tissue made up the paired cohort. What the work shows at the level of the full study, not this receptor alone: Only a very small number of CDR3 sequences turned up in both tissue and blood, a result put down to high CDR3 diversity combined with limited sampling. In non-neoplastic patients, VJ-independent divergence between tissue and blood fell below expectation, whereas in all gliomas, and especially in low-grade gliomas, the divergence rose above expectation. The group comparisons were based on small numbers of patients: three non-neoplastic, three low-grade glioma and seven to nine glioblastoma patients.

TCR alpha and beta CDR3 regions were amplified with the iRepertoire nested amplicon-rescue multiplex PCR (arm-PCR) platform from RNA. The input for one-step reverse transcription and amplification was about 100-450 ng of either tissue mRNA or PBMC total RNA. Following bead purification, Illumina adapters were added by a secondary multiplex PCR, and libraries between 200 and 400 bp were gel-purified. Internal 6-nucleotide barcodes were carried by the libraries and were used for demultiplexing. Sequencing of the libraries was done on an Illumina MiSeq using 2x220 or 2x250 nucleotide paired-end reads. Per the authors' processing: FLASH 1.2.11 was used to merge paired reads, and BWA-MEM then aligned the reads to the GRCh37 human genome before TRA and TRB reads were extracted. An IMGT-derived reference of cassette sequences and CDR3 motifs, with pseudogenes included, was used for V and J assignment. Reads were translated in three frames, and productive CDR3s were defined as those with a C...FGXG motif and no stop codons. Clonotypes were defined as unique combinations of V-J cassette pair and CDR3 amino acid sequence. Filtering of reads was based on Hamming distance, with the threshold set by the sequence error rate of each sample in mapped regions. TCRdb reprocessed the public reads (quality trimming at Q25 with fastp, clone calling with MiXCR) and kept in-frame beta chains. Each entry merges the rows of one CDR3 protein and shows their most common DNA and genes. TCRdb, not the authors, supplied the V and J calls. The sample table shows under 200,000 distinct CDR3 sequences, and more than 30% are seen once. The top ten clonotypes cover 20% of the sample.

This clonotype was counted a few times. Its recognized antigen is unknown. Per-base qualities were not stored, and no clone one base away is much larger. The sequenced sample consisted of glioma tissue, nonneoplastic brain tissue, or PBMCs (not recorded which). This TCR came from a human donor with low-grade glioma or glioblastoma, undergoing nonglioma brain surgery, or in good health (not recorded which).

In nucleotides, the sequence is TGTGCCAGCAGCTCCATTATGAACACTGAAGCTTTCTTT. This encodes CASSSIMNTEAFF. The sequence links TRBV5-6 to TRBJ1-1; there is no confident call for the D gene. Counted from cysteine to phenylalanine, this CDR3 has 13 amino acids. The kept DNA is CDR3 alone, 39 bases in frame from the first base. Per the germline V gene, SGHDT is the CDR1 and YYEEEE is the CDR2. Trimming removed 3 bases from V and 0 bases from J, leaving 6 bases between the germline ends.